This T cell receptor beta chain was retrieved from a study of neoadjuvant nivolumab and ipilimumab in lung cancer. Sequencing was performed with immunoSEQ multiplex PCR; in TCRdb, only in-frame clones are kept and a portion is missing. The table has tens of thousands of clones, about 89% seen once; the top ten hold around 3.6%. The sequence was obtained from an adult with non-small cell lung cancer. Some clones in this sample may be carry-over from other donors' samples. The sample was blood, taken before neoadjuvant nivolumab, alone or with ipilimumab.

The CDR3 region has the DNA TGTGCCTGGAGTGGTAGCGGGAGAGGCGAGCAGTACTTC. This gives the protein CAWSGSGRGEQYF. The chain has TRBV30 and TRBJ2-7; TRBD2 matches 9 bases. Germline CDR1 GTSNPN, CDR2 SVGIG (reference sequence). V lost 1 base, J lost 6 bases, and 4 bases stayed unmatched. The CDR3 sequence is 13 residues long.